The rows below give T cell receptor beta chains drawn from one sample of a study of blood T cell repertoires in COVID-19. Method: immunoSEQ multiplex PCR; TCRdb's copy keeps in-frame clones and lacks some. The sample lists roughly 73,000 clones; roughly 89% were seen once. Input material: peripheral blood. The source of these receptors is a man at least 80 years old with acute or convalescent COVID-19. The CDR3 runs from the conserved cysteine through the conserved F or W.

>TRBV19|TRBJ1-1
CASRGFGSNTEAFF
>TRBV6-6|TRBJ1-2
CASNGRHNYGYTF
>TRBV5-1|TRBJ2-1
CASSPGGYNEQFF
>TRBV4-1|TRBJ2-3
CASSPGGDTQYF
>TRBV27|TRBJ1-2
CASSRDRNNYGYTF
>TRBV19|TRBJ1-5
CASSVHFGTGNQPQHF
>TRBV4-1|TRBJ1-1
CASSQDFEGRNTEAFF
>TRBV9|TRBJ2-2
CASSVDFPAGELFF
>TRBV6-5|TRBJ1-5
CASSYSNQGGWPQHF
>TRBV7-3|TRBJ2-3
CASSLAGGPPDTQYF
>TRBV2|TRBJ2-7
CATRRTVNSYEQYF
>TRBV3-1/TRBV3-2|TRBJ1-1
CASSLQWGAEAFF
>TRBV7-3|TRBJ2-1
CASSQGQFYNEQFF
>TRBV6-2/TRBV6-3|TRBJ1-5
CASSLDGQYSNQPQHF
>TRBV12-5|TRBJ1-1
CASGTENTEAFF
>TRBV28|TRBJ1-5
CASRYTSFGNQPQHF
>TRBV4-1|TRBJ1-4
CASSQDGDRNEKLFF
>TRBV2|TRBJ2-7
CASSEGSASGAKEQYF
>TRBV7-2|TRBJ2-3
CASSLNPTGFADTQYF
>TRBV5-1|TRBJ2-2
CASSLGVTVNTGELFF
>TRBV6-5|TRBJ1-6
CASSYGQGLGSPLHF
>TRBV6-5|TRBJ1-1
CASSLFAEAFF
>TRBV30|TRBJ1-2
CAWSVHSEAYGYTF